This T cell receptor beta chain was found in a study of blood T cell repertoires in COVID-19 (dated by TCRdb to about 2020). For the study in its entirety: Samples from collaborators originated in the United States, Italy and Spain and spanned both the acute and convalescent phases of COVID-19. The prospective study material was composed of cDNA or gDNA derived from T cells, B-cell-depleted T cells, or PBMCs. Deeply sampled blood TCRbeta repertoires from subjects exposed to, actively infected with, or recovered from COVID-19 were included in the dataset. A freely available public database, intended as a resource for researchers studying the immune response to SARS-CoV-2, is where the repertoires were released. Samples were obtained from the ongoing ImmuneRACE study (first 160 participants) and from roughly 1,300 subjects provided by 6 global collaborators. The sample metadata nearly always contained a de-identified subject ID, COVID-19 status, age in years and sex. HLA class I and class II types, where available, came from metadata supplied by the sample provider rather than from assay-based typing. General conclusions and limits of the study: Clinical and demographic metadata were provided uncurated, with the amount varying by source and participant.

Counted from cysteine to phenylalanine, this CDR3 has 17 amino acids. The retained sequence is limited to the CDR3, 51 bases, with the frame set at the first base. In the germline V gene, CDR1 corresponds to SNHLY and CDR2 to FYNNEI. Trimming accounts for 3 bases at V and 3 bases at J, while the number of junction bases matched to no gene is 12. Each collaborating institution followed its own protocols to collect whole blood in K2EDTA tubes. For TCRbeta analysis, collaborators shipped samples in one of three forms: frozen whole blood, isolated PBMCs, or DNA extracted from either of those sample types. The immunoSEQ Assay, a bias-controlled multiplex PCR, was used to amplify TCRbeta CDR3 regions from genomic DNA. Processing in the source paper ran as follows. Nucleated cell counts per sample were estimated from amplification of reference gene primers within the assay. Sequence reads were collapsed and filtered to measure the absolute abundance of every unique TCRbeta CDR3 rearrangement. For each sample, productive Simpson clonality was calculated as the square root of Simpson's diversity index across productive rearrangements. As stored in TCRdb, this immuneACCESS dataset retains in-frame rearrangements with V and J assigned. A fraction of the clones does not appear; measured against another copy, unresolved V genes explain less than half of the discrepancy, and the remainder lacks a known reason. V and J calls and clone size are as listed in that table; D and trimming were resolved from the DNA. Counted in this sample were some 220,000 clones; 84% of them appeared once. The biggest ten clones account for 4% of the sample.

Notes on this clone: Which antigen it targets is not known. No base quality information exists; no much larger clone differs at one position.

The sample was peripheral blood. The TCR comes from a man aged 50 to 59 with acute or convalescent COVID-19. The chain is made from TRBV2 and TRBJ2-7; 9 bases in the middle match TRBD1. The bases are TGTGCCAGCAGTGACATACTTCGCCGGGGACAGGGCTACGAGCAGTACTTC. The encoded protein is CASSDILRRGQGYEQYF. Reference TRBV2 and TRBJ2-7 proteins supply the regions before and after the CDR3; the full variable domain is: EPEVTQTPSHQVTQMGQEVILRCVPISNHLYFYWYRQILGQKVEFLVSFYNNEISEKSEIFDDQFSVERPDGSNFTLKIRSTKLEDSAMYFCASSDILRRGQGYEQYFGPGTRLTVT.